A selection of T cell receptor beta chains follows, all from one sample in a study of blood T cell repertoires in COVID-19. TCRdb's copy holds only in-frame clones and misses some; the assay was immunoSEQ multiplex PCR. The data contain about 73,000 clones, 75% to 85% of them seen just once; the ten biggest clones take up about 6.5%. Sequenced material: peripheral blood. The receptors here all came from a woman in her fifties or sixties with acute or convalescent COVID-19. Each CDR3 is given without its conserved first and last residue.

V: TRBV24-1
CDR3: ATSDLQIPGYT

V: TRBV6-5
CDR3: ASNPAGGRETQY

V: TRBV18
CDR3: ASSPLRGGRTDTQY

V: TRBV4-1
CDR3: ASAPGGGTEAF

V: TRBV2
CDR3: ASSRGGAYEQY

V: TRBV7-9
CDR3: ASSSQAGLTPLH

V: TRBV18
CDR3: ASSSRQVSNQPQH

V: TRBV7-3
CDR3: ASSSGGDTQY

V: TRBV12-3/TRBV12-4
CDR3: ASSLRGTTEAF

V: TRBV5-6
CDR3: ASSIGLGYT

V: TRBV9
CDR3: ASSIRTGFDTEAF

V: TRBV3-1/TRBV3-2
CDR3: ASTPDSYEQY

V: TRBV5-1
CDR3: ASSLDLGGAEAF

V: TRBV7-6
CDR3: ASSPRTGRETQY

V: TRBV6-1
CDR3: ASSENRAGNQPQH

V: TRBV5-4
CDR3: ASSLYGAAGELF

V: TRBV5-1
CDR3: ASSLAGPTEAF

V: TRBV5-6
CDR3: ASSLEGTGFIHEQY